The 27 T cell receptor beta chains listed next were all sequenced from one sample in a study of blood T cell repertoires in COVID-19. Clones were sequenced by immunoSEQ multiplex PCR, and TCRdb holds only the in-frame ones, with some missing. In the table there are over 85,000 clones, just under 95% of which are singletons. What was sequenced was peripheral blood. The receptor source for this set is a woman in her 50s with COVID-19, enrolled during active disease.

This sequence joins TRBV11-2 and TRBJ1-1, with TRBD1 matching 7 bases. J lost 6 bases, V lost 0 bases, and 10 bases had no gene match. Germline assignment: CDR1 SGHAT and CDR2 FQNNGV. This CDR3 region has 16 residues. The CDR3 DNA reads as TGTGCCAGCAGCTTAGATCCCCGGGACAGAAGTCCTGAAGCTTTCTTT. Translation: CASSLDPRDRSPEAFF.

This clone was observed a handful of times. This sequence joins TRBV7-2 and TRBJ2-3, with 8 positions matching TRBD1. This CDR3 is 15 amino acids long. Germline values: CDR1 SGHTA, CDR2 FQGNSA. V lost 4 bases, J lost 6 bases, and 9 bases stayed unmatched. The CDR3 spells CASSSKDRVADTQYF. CDR3 bases: TGTGCCAGCAGCTCGAAGGACAGGGTTGCGGATACGCAGTATTTT.

The gene calls are TRBV5-1 and TRBJ2-1; 7 nucleotides align to TRBD1. The V segment lost 5 bases and the J segment 8 bases; nucleotides outside the gene matches: 13. Germline V gene lookup returns CDR1 SGHRS and CDR2 YFSETQ. The CDR3 totals 15 residues. CDR3 DNA: TGCGCCAGCAGTGAGTTTCAGGGGGAGATTGATGAGCAGTTCTTC. Translating gives CASSEFQGEIDEQFF. Full variable domain (remainder filled in from reference TRBV5-1 and TRBJ2-1): KAGVTQTPRYLIKTRGQQVTLSCSPISGHRSVSWYQQTPGQGLQFLFEYFSETQRNKGNFPGRFSGRQFSNSRSEMNVSTLELGDSALYLCASSEFQGEIDEQFFGPGTRLTVL.

The gene calls are TRBV18 and TRBJ2-7; TRBD1 is a possible D gene (6 bases). V was shortened by 3 bases and J by 6 bases, with 12 bases between the two germline ends. The germline gives CDR1 KGHSH, CDR2 LQKENI. The CDR3 length is 13 residues. CDR3 DNA: TGTGCCAGCTCACCGTGGACAGACGGCGAGCAGTACGTC. Its translation is CASSPWTDGEQYV.

The chain joins TRBV18 to TRBJ1-2; D not certain. CDR1 and CDR2 from the germline V gene are KGHSH and LQKENI. The ends were cut back, 3 bases at V and 6 bases at J, with 14 bases in the middle. The CDR3 covers 14 residues. The CDR3 protein is CASSPMGSRDGYTF. Here the CDR3 DNA reads TGTGCCAGCTCACCCATGGGGAGTCGGGATGGCTACACCTTC.

The V gene is TRBV5-5, the J gene TRBJ1-1; maybe TRBD1 (6 bases). The CDR3 consists of 14 residues. Germline CDR1 is SGHKS and CDR2 is YYEKEE (reference sequence). V lost 5 bases and J 2 bases, leaving 13 bases between the germline ends. CDR3 nucleotides: TGTGCCAGCAGTTTATTGACAGGCAACACTGAAGCTTTCTTT. It specifies CASSLLTGNTEAFF.

The chain uses TRBV2 and TRBJ2-3, with 8 bases that match TRBD2. The germline gives CDR1 SNHLY, CDR2 FYNNEI. Germline trimming cut 0 bases from V and 14 bases from J; bases unmatched to any gene: 13. The CDR3 is made up of 15 amino acids. CDR3 amino acids: CASSEARSGGTSRYF. The CDR3 DNA reads as TGTGCCAGCAGTGAAGCCCGGAGCGGGGGAACTTCTAGGTATTTT.

This clone was counted between two and nine times. The CDR3 region is CASSSGLAGGADTQYF. The DNA of the CDR3 is TGTGCCAGCAGCTCTGGACTAGCGGGTGGGGCAGATACGCAGTATTTT. This sequence joins TRBV9 and TRBJ2-3, with 11 bases that match TRBD2. Germline CDR1 is SGDLS and CDR2 is YYNGEE. This CDR3 contains 16 residues. The ends lost 4 bases at V and 4 bases at J; junction bases unmatched: 8.

The chain links TRBV10-3 to TRBJ2-7; 10 positions match TRBD2. The CDR3 covers 14 residues. Germline V lookup: CDR1 ENHRY, CDR2 SYGVKD. The CDR3: CATSPLAGASEQYV. CDR3 coding DNA: TGTGCCACCAGTCCCCTAGCGGGGGCGAGCGAGCAGTACGTC.

The rearrangement uses TRBV5-1 and TRBJ1-1; a weak D match, TRBD1 (5 bases). CDR1 and CDR2 from the germline V gene are SGHRS and YFSETQ. Trimming cost V 0 bases and J 1 base, with 10 bases left between them. The CDR3 covers 15 residues. This CDR3 reads CASSLEKGRNTEAFF. CDR3 DNA sequence: TGCGCCAGCAGCTTGGAAAAGGGGCGGAACACTGAAGCTTTCTTT. The full variable domain, in which reference TRBV5-1 and TRBJ1-1 provide the parts outside the CDR3, is KAGVTQTPRYLIKTRGQQVTLSCSPISGHRSVSWYQQTPGQGLQFLFEYFSETQRNKGNFPGRFSGRQFSNSRSEMNVSTLELGDSALYLCASSLEKGRNTEAFFGQGTRLTVV.

The V call is TRBV12-3 or TRBV12-4, the J call TRBJ1-5; D is uncertain. With 2 bases removed from V and 6 bases from J, the gap between germline ends came to 8 bases. The CDR3 runs 13 residues. CDR3 in DNA: TGTGCCAGCAGTTTAAGCCGGGTTCAGCCCCAGCATTTT. Its translation is CASSLSRVQPQHF.

The table lists this clone with a count of one. The chain links TRBV6-1 to TRBJ2-7; 8 nucleotides match TRBD2. Germline-derived CDR1 and CDR2 are MNHNS and SASEGT. The CDR3 has 17 residues. CDR3 sequence (DNA): TGTGCCAGCAGTGACCCGAGGGGACTAGGAGGCGCCTACGGGCAGTACGTC. Residues: CASSDPRGLGGAYGQYV.

The J gene is TRBJ1-2, the V gene TRBV7-9; 10 positions agree with TRBD1. This CDR3 is 16 amino acids long. Germline V lookup: CDR1 SEHNR, CDR2 FQNEAQ (reference sequence). The ends lost 5 bases at V and 3 bases at J; junction bases unmatched: 9. This CDR3 reads CASSLLGTGDDYGYTF. CDR3 DNA: TGTGCCAGCAGCCTGTTGGGGACAGGGGATGACTATGGCTACACCTTC.

This chain joins TRBV5-8 and TRBJ1-2; 7 bases line up with TRBD1. V shed 4 bases, J shed 8 bases, and the junction held 14 bases outside the gene matches. The CDR3 spans 15 residues. CDR1 SGHTS and CDR2 YDEGEE come from the germline V gene. As DNA, the CDR3 is TGTGCCAGCAGCGTCAGGGGGTACCCTCCCGACGGCTACACCTTC. This translates into CASSVRGYPPDGYTF.

This chain links TRBV7-8 with TRBJ2-7; perhaps TRBD2 as D (6 bases). V was shortened by 3 bases and J by 0 bases, with 9 bases between the two germline ends. The CDR3 consists of 14 residues. In germline, CDR1 is SGHVS, CDR2 FQNEAQ. The DNA of the CDR3 is TGTGCCAGCAGCTTTGGGGGGAGCTCCTACGAGCAGTACGTC. Protein sequence: CASSFGGSSYEQYV.

V is TRBV7-3 and J is TRBJ1-1; no clear D gene. The CDR3 runs 13 residues. Per the germline V gene, CDR1 is SGHTA and CDR2 is FQGTGA. Trimming took 5 bases from V and 6 from J, leaving 13 bases between them. As DNA, the CDR3 is TGTGCCAGCAGCACCTCGAGAAGCGCTGAAGCTTTCTTT. Amino acid sequence: CASSTSRSAEAFF.

The chain uses TRBV2 and TRBJ1-5; 7 positions agree with TRBD1. The V gene's germline CDR1 is SNHLY and CDR2 FYNNEI. J gave up 10 bases and V 6 bases, and 9 bases lay outside the gene matches. The CDR3 length is 13 residues. The CDR3 spells CASRSTGESPQHF. As DNA, the CDR3 is TGTGCCAGCAGGTCAACAGGGGAAAGCCCCCAGCATTTT.

This clone showed up just once. V usage is TRBV27 and J usage is TRBJ1-2; D call uncertain. The CDR3 has 11 amino acids. Germline CDR1 MNHEY, CDR2 SMNVEV (reference sequence). Trimming took off 7 bases at V and 5 bases at J, with 8 bases between the two ends. CDR3 sequence (DNA): TGTGCCAGCATCAGTGAATATGGCTACACCTTC. As protein: CASISEYGYTF.

The chain recombines TRBV5-1 with TRBJ1-3; D might be TRBD1 (6 bases). The CDR3 covers 16 residues. The germline gives CDR1 SGHRS, CDR2 YFSETQ. The V end lost 4 bases, the J end lost 0 bases, and 14 bases lay between the germline ends. CDR3 sequence: CASSPQGSGSGNTIYF. CDR3 nucleotide sequence: TGCGCCAGCAGCCCGCAGGGGTCTGGCTCTGGAAACACCATATATTTT.

V and J are TRBV9 and TRBJ2-3; TRBD1 aligns across 7 bases. Per the germline V gene, CDR1 is SGDLS and CDR2 is YYNGEE. The CDR3 is 15 amino acids. Trimming at V came to 0 bases and at J to 9 bases, leaving 10 bases not matched to a gene. CDR3 loop: CASSVGDSSLITQYF. The CDR3 nucleotides read TGTGCCAGCAGCGTAGGGGACAGCAGCCTAATAACGCAGTATTTT. Full variable domain (remainder filled in from reference TRBV9 and TRBJ2-3): DSGVTQTPKHLITATGQRVTLRCSPRSGDLSVYWYQQSLDQGLQFLIQYYNGEERAKGNILERFSAQQFPDLHSELNLSSLELGDSALYFCASSVGDSSLITQYFGPGTRLTVL.

This chain uses TRBV5-1 with TRBJ2-5; TRBD1 is a possible D gene (5 bases). The CDR3 contains 14 residues. Trimming cost V 4 bases and J 5 bases, with 15 bases left between them. CDR1 and CDR2 from the germline V gene are SGHRS and YFSETQ. For the CDR3, the DNA is TGCGCCAGCAGCGTGAGCCAGGGATGGGAGACCCAGTACTTC. Amino acids: CASSVSQGWETQYF.

The V call is TRBV7-9, the J call TRBJ1-2; 7 bases are shared with TRBD1. Per the germline V gene, CDR1 is SEHNR and CDR2 is FQNEAQ (reference sequence). V was clipped by 6 bases and J by 2 bases; unmatched bases: 6. The CDR3 is made up of 14 amino acids. CDR3 amino acids: CASRLNRGNYGYTF. The DNA of the CDR3 is TGTGCCAGCAGACTCAACAGGGGAAACTATGGCTACACCTTC.

This chain links TRBV5-1 with TRBJ2-2; 8 bases map to TRBD1. CDR1 and CDR2 from the germline V gene are SGHRS and YFSETQ. V shed 3 bases and J 1 base; nucleotides not matched to a gene: 5. CDR3 length equals 16 residues. The CDR3 DNA is TGCGCCAGCAGCTCTCCTACAGGGGGGAACACCGGGGAGCTGTTTTTT. This gives the protein CASSSPTGGNTGELFF.

V usage is TRBV28 and J usage is TRBJ2-3; 10 nucleotides match TRBD1. CDR1 and CDR2 from the germline V gene are MDHEN and SYDVKM. V was clipped by 8 bases and J by 6 bases; unmatched bases: 5. The CDR3 is made up of 13 amino acids. The CDR3 DNA reads as TGTGCCAGCGGGACAGGGGTCAGGGATACGCAGTATTTT. Its protein product is CASGTGVRDTQYF.

In regard to this clone: Compared with germline, one end of the junction differs, possibly owing to a read error. This chain uses TRBV11-3 with TRBJ2-7; 9 nucleotides match TRBD1. The V gene's germline CDR1 is SGHNT and CDR2 YENEEA. This CDR3 comprises 17 residues. CDR3 amino acids: CASSLDHRGLGVNEQYF. In nucleotides, the CDR3 is TGTGCCAGCAGCCTAGACCACAGGGGGCTCGGGGTAAACGAGCAGTACTTC.

This clone was picked up a small number of times. This chain joins TRBV19 and TRBJ1-4; D ambiguous. The CDR3 is made up of 12 amino acids. V gave up 7 bases and J gave up 5 bases, with 8 bases separating them. CDR1 and CDR2 from the germline V gene are LNHDA and SQIVND (reference sequence). CDR3 protein: CASNSGNEKLFF. CDR3 nucleotide sequence: TGTGCCAGTAATAGCGGGAATGAAAAACTGTTTTTT. Combining the CDR3 with reference TRBV19 and TRBJ1-4 gives the whole variable domain DGGITQSPKYLFRKEGQNVTLSCEQNLNHDAMYWYRQDPGQGLRLIYYSQIVNDFQKGDIAEGYSVSREKKESFPLTVTSAQKNPTAFYLCASNSGNEKLFFGSGTQLSVL.

Worth noting for this clone: At one end, the junction sequence differs from germline, possibly due to a read error. This chain connects TRBV12-3 or TRBV12-4 to TRBJ1-4, with 9 bases that match TRBD1. The CDR3 runs to 13 residues. The CDR3 spells CASSARRGQGLLF. The DNA of the CDR3 is TGTGCCAGCAGTGCCCGGAGGGGACAGGGTCTCTTATTT.